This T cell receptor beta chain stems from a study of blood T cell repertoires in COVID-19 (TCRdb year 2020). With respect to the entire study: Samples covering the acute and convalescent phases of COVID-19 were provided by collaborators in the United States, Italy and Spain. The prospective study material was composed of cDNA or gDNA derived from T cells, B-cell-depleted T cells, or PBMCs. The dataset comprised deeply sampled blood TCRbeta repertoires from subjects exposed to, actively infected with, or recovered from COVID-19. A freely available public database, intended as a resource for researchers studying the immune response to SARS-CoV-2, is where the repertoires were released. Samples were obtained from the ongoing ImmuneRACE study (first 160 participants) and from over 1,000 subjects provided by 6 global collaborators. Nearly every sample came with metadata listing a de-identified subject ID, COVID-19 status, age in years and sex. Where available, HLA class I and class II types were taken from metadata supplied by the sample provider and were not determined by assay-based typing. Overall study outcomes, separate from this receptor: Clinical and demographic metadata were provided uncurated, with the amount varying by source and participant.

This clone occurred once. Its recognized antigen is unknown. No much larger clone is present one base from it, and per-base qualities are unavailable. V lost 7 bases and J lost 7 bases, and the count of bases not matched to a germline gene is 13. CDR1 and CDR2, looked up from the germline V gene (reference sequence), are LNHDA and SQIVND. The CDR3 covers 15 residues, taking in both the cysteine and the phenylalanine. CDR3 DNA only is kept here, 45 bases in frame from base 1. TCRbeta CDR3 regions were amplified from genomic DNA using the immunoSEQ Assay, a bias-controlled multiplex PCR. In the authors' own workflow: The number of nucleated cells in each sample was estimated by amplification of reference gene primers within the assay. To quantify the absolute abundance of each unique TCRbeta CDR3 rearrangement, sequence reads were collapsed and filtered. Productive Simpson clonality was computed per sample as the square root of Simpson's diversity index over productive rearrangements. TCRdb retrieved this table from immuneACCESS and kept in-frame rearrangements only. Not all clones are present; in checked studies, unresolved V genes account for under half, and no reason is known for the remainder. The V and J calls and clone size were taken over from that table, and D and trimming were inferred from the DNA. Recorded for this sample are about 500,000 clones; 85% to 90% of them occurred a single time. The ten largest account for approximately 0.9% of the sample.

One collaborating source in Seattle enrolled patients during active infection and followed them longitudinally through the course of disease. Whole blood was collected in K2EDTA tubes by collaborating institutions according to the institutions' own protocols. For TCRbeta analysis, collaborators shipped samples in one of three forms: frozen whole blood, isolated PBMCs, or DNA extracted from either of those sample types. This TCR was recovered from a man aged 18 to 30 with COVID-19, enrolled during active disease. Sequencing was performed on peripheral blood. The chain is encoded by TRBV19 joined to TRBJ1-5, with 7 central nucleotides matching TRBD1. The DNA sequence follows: TGTGCCAGTAAAAGGGACAGTATAGCAATCCAGCCCCAGCATTTT. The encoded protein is CASKRDSIAIQPQHF.